The 2 T cell receptor beta chains given below trace back to one sample, sequenced in a study of control samples from healthy donors and cancer patients. The data were produced by immunoSEQ multiplex PCR, yet TCRdb's version contains in-frame clones alone and is incomplete. The data hold over 50,000 clones, with roughly 95% observed a single time. The sample taken for sequencing was blood. These TCRs come from a woman aged 18-30 years in good health.

This chain uses TRBV20-1 with TRBJ2-1; unclear D gene. Trimming took off 3 bases at V and 0 bases at J, with 12 bases between the two ends. CDR1 and CDR2 (germline): DFQATT, SNEGSKA (reference sequence). This CDR3 spans 15 amino acids. In DNA form, the CDR3 reads TGCAGTGCTAGTGGGATTCAGAGCTCCTACAATGAGCAGTTCTTC. It encodes CSASGIQSSYNEQFF.

V and J are TRBV4-1 and TRBJ1-1; no definite D call. The V and J ends lost 3 bases and 1 base respectively, with 15 bases between them. From germline, CDR1 is MGHRA and CDR2 YSYEKL. The CDR3 is 16 amino acids. CDR3 in DNA: TGCGCCAGCAGCCAGTTACACCGACACGAGAACACTGAAGCTTTCTTT. Its protein product is CASSQLHRHENTEAFF.